The clone carrying this T cell receptor (beta chain) was seen a single time. The data belong to a study of blood T cell repertoires in COVID-19. Trimming pared 6 bases from V and 0 bases from J, leaving 11 bases between. The CDR3 loop spans 15 amino acids. Germline loops: CDR1 MGHRA, CDR2 YSYEKL. The table came from immunoSEQ multiplex PCR; TCRdb's copy has only in-frame clones and leaves some out. Among under 150,000 clones listed, 84% were seen once. This receptor was obtained from a human donor in a cohort sampled during active COVID-19. The sequenced sample consisted of peripheral blood. V is TRBV4-1 and J is TRBJ1-4, with D hard to call. The CDR3 loop reads CASRVTFATNEKLFF. The CDR3 coding sequence is TGCGCCAGCAGGGTGACATTTGCAACTAATGAAAAACTGTTTTTT.